This TCR beta chain was captured by sequencing in a study of T cell repertoires in aging, cancer and after chemotherapy (dated by TCRdb to the late 2010s). Background on the whole study: The donors fell into six age groups ranging from 30 or younger to 70 or older, and each group had at least three individuals. The full dataset contained roughly 8.8 million TCR reads. Control TCR repertoires from healthy donors were recorded over several months to years, and clear clonal overlap was observed across re-sampling. The cohort comprised some 220 cancer patients, more than 90 with hematological and fewer than 140 with solid cancers, plus 95 healthy donors as a reference group. To examine immunoaging and T cell reconstitution after chemotherapy, the study profiled TCR beta repertoires in peripheral blood from healthy donors and cancer patients.

Rearranged TRB sequences spanning V, D and J segments were amplified in a multiplex touch-down PCR with a mixed TRB-A/B primer pool. Illumina adapters and sample indices were attached to the amplicons through two consecutive PCR reactions run with Phusion HS II polymerase. Amplicons were gel-purified using the NucleoSpin Gel and PCR Clean-up kit and were subsequently checked with Qubit and an Agilent 2100 Bioanalyzer. The libraries were sequenced on an Illumina MiSeq with 600-cycle, single-indexed, paired-end runs. The authors processed their data as follows. Processing of the TRB sequences was carried out with MiXCR versions 2.12 and 3.0.5. A clone was defined as each unique CDR3 nucleotide sequence, and only productive sequences supported by at least two reads were kept. The repertoire metrics were Shannon diversity, evenness, clonality (defined as one minus evenness), and alpha-parameterized diversity profiles covering alpha 0 to 5. The IGoR algorithm was used to compute generation probabilities of clones in paired pre- and post-chemotherapy samples. TCRdb reprocessed the public reads (quality trimming at Q25 with fastp, clone calling with MiXCR) and kept in-frame beta chains. Rows merge per CDR3 protein into single entries with the most common DNA and genes. TCRdb's processing, not the authors', yielded these V and J calls. Present in this sample are about 8,000 distinct CDR3 sequences, nearly 55% of which were seen just once. Of the sample, 20% is held by the ten largest clones.

Study-wide findings and limitations: An increase in median generation probability over the chemotherapy interval was observed in both cancer cohorts, suggesting that the repertoire was reconstituted through rebound thymic output. The authors noted that the repertoire data do not allow conclusions about immunological memory after chemotherapy. Declining TCR diversity with age in healthy donors was mainly explained by loss of richness; in cancer patients, loss of evenness also contributed. Untreated patients with hematological or solid cancers showed significantly lower blood TCR diversity and higher clonality than age-matched healthy donors.

Turning to this clonotype: It has no known antigen specificity. No much larger clonotype is one base removed from it; base qualities were not supplied.

Trimming takes 5 bases from V and 1 base from J, and the germline ends sit 11 bases apart. Sequences MRHNA (CDR1) and SNTAGT (CDR2) are obtained from the germline V gene. Taken from cysteine to phenylalanine, the CDR3 has 14 residues. Only the CDR3 part of the read is kept: 42 bases, read in frame from the first base. Instead of sorted cells or RNA, genomic DNA extracted from peripheral blood served as the source for amplifying TCR beta rearrangements. The sequence was collected from a human donor in good health. The chain was built from TRBV6-4 and TRBJ1-1; confidence is insufficient to name the D gene. The material sequenced was blood. The CDR3 sequence is CASSLRRKNTEAFF. The DNA reads as follows: TGTGCCAGCAGTTTACGGCGCAAGAACACTGAAGCTTTCTTT.